This T cell receptor beta chain comes out of a study of identical twins. Each CDR3 protein gets one entry after TCRdb re-called the 5' RACE reads with MiXCR. Among 250,000 to 300,000 distinct CDR3 sequences, over 8.5% were seen once, and the ten largest hold roughly 6.8%. This clonotype showed up just a few times. Trimming took 4 bases from V and 5 from J; bases not matched to a gene: 2. Germline assignment: CDR1 SQVTM and CDR2 ANQGSEA. This CDR3 is 14 amino acids long. These data were likewise used in another study, on yellow fever vaccine responses in identical twins.

The specimen sequenced was CD8+ T cells sorted from blood. The V and J genes are TRBV29-1 and TRBJ2-1; 13 bases are shared with TRBD2. The receptor's source is a woman between 18 and 29 years old in good health. This CDR3 reads CSVVGLAGDNEQFF. CDR3 DNA: TGCAGCGTTGTCGGACTAGCGGGAGACAATGAGCAGTTCTTC.